These 32 T cell receptor beta chains share one sample of origin, sequenced in a study of blood T cell repertoires in COVID-19. Using immunoSEQ multiplex PCR, the repertoire was profiled, and TCRdb retains in-frame clones only, with some absent. The sample lists around 33,000 clones, roughly three quarters seen once, with roughly 16% in the top ten. Sequenced input: peripheral blood. The receptors here all came from a human donor in a cohort sampled during active COVID-19.

V is TRBV6-5 and J is TRBJ1-5; D unclear. The CDR3 runs 14 residues. CDR1 and CDR2 from the germline V gene are MNHEY and SVGAGI. V lost 7 bases and J lost 6, with 16 bases in between. CDR3 nucleotide sequence: TGTGCCAGCACCAAGCGCGCGACGATTCAGCCCCAGCATTTT. Protein sequence: CASTKRATIQPQHF.

The chain couples TRBV18 to TRBJ2-2; D unresolved. The CDR3 covers 18 residues. Germline CDR1 is KGHSH and CDR2 is LQKENI. The ends were cut back, 0 bases at V and 1 base at J, with 15 bases in the middle. The CDR3 loop reads CASSPPGTAGRNTGELFF. CDR3 nucleotides: TGTGCCAGCTCACCACCGGGTACAGCCGGTAGGAACACCGGGGAGCTGTTTTTT.

The chain is built from TRBV18 and TRBJ2-4, with a possible D match to TRBD1 (5 bases). The length of the CDR3 is 15 residues. CDR1 and CDR2 (germline): KGHSH, LQKENI. Trimming removed 2 bases at V and 0 bases at J, with 8 bases between. The CDR3 DNA reads TGTGCCAGCTCACCAATTCAGGGAGCCAAAAACATTCAGTACTTC. Protein product: CASSPIQGAKNIQYF. The variable domain in full, with the rest retrieved from reference TRBV18 and TRBJ2-4, is NAGVMQNPRHLVRRRGQEARLRCSPMKGHSHVYWYRQLPEEGLKFMVYLQKENIIDESGMPKERFSAEFPKEGPSILRIQQVVRGDSAAYFCASSPIQGAKNIQYFGAGTRLSVL.

J is TRBJ1-2 and V is TRBV28, with D unresolved. V lost 5 bases, J lost 5 bases, and 12 bases lay in between. This CDR3 comprises 13 residues. CDR1 and CDR2 from the germline V gene are MDHEN and SYDVKM. CDR3 in amino acids: CASSDTRRYGYTF. As DNA, the CDR3 is TGTGCCAGCAGTGACACAAGACGGTATGGCTACACCTTC.

This chain joins TRBV19 and TRBJ1-2, with D possibly matching TRBD1 (6 bases). Looked up from germline, CDR1 is LNHDA and CDR2 is SQIVND (reference sequence). The CDR3 has 13 amino acids. V shed 6 bases and J shed 9 bases, with 17 bases lying between them. The CDR3 spells CASSKRSGDRYTF. The CDR3 nucleotides read TGTGCCAGTAGCAAAAGGTCAGGGGATCGCTACACCTTC.

The chain employs TRBV28 and TRBJ2-5, with a tentative D call TRBD1 (5 bases). In germline, CDR1 is MDHEN, CDR2 SYDVKM. Trimming stripped 0 bases from V and 4 bases from J, with 9 bases between. This CDR3 is 14 amino acids long. The CDR3 spells CASSLWTQGETQYF. The CDR3, as DNA: TGTGCCAGCAGTTTATGGACCCAGGGAGAGACCCAGTACTTC.

This chain uses TRBV18 with TRBJ2-1, with TRBD1 matching over 11 bases. Germline V CDR1 and CDR2: KGHSH, LQKENI. The CDR3 runs 18 residues. Trimming removed 3 bases from V and 9 bases from J; junction bases left unmatched: 16. The CDR3 nucleotides are TGTGCCAGCTCACCGGGACAGGGGGGGGTTATGAACTTTCGTGAGCAGTTCTTC. Translation gives CASSPGQGGVMNFREQFF.

Only a few counts were recorded for this clone. The V call is TRBV20-1, the J call TRBJ1-2; D not certain. The V gene's germline CDR1 is DFQATT and CDR2 SNEGSKA (reference sequence). Between the trimmed V and J ends, which lost 5 bases and 10 bases, there was a span of 14 bases. This CDR3 contains 11 residues. For the CDR3, the DNA is TGCAGTGCTCCTACGGGATGGGACTACACCTTC. Residues: CSAPTGWDYTF.

This clone is a singleton in its sample. V is TRBV9 and J is TRBJ2-3, with 9 bases lining up with TRBD2. Germline V CDR1 and CDR2: SGDLS, YYNGEE. The CDR3 consists of 19 residues. With 3 bases clipped from V and 7 bases from J, the junction kept 21 bases outside the gene matches. The CDR3 DNA follows: TGTGCCAGCAGCGCGCAGGCTGCCGCGGCTAGCGGGGTGCGGAATACGCAGTATTTT. Translating gives CASSAQAAAASGVRNTQYF.

The rearrangement links TRBV6-5 to TRBJ1-4; D remains ambiguous. CDR3 size: 15 residues. Germline CDR1 and CDR2: MNHEY and SVGAGI. Trimming stripped 0 bases from V and 4 bases from J, with 9 bases between. The CDR3 sequence: CASSYSSLSNEKLFF. The CDR3 nucleotides read TGTGCCAGCAGTTACTCGAGTCTGAGTAATGAAAAACTGTTTTTT.

J is TRBJ2-2 and V is TRBV27, with a weak D call TRBD1 (6 bases). Germline V CDR1 and CDR2: MNHEY, SMNVEV (reference sequence). The CDR3 covers 13 residues. V dropped 6 bases and J dropped 5 bases, with 10 bases sitting between them. This CDR3 is CASRTQGTGELFF. The CDR3 coding sequence is TGTGCCAGCAGGACGCAGGGGACCGGGGAGCTGTTTTTT.

This sequence joins TRBV5-1 and TRBJ2-5, with TRBD1 as a possible D gene (6 bases). The CDR3 totals 15 residues. Germline V lookup: CDR1 SGHRS, CDR2 YFSETQ. V shed 0 bases and J shed 5 bases, with 14 bases lying between them. The DNA for the CDR3 is TGCGCCAGCAGCTTGGAAGGGGGAAGGGCGGAGACCCAGTACTTC. This gives the protein CASSLEGGRAETQYF.

This chain links TRBV5-1 with TRBJ1-1, with 7 bases that match TRBD1. This CDR3 contains 14 residues. Germline V lookup: CDR1 SGHRS, CDR2 YFSETQ. Trimming cost V 2 bases and J 7 bases; bases outside gene matches: 8. CDR3 residues: CASSLTGQANEAFF. CDR3 nucleotide sequence: TGCGCCAGCAGCTTAACTGGACAGGCCAATGAAGCTTTCTTT. Together with reference TRBV5-1 and TRBJ1-1, the CDR3 gives the full variable domain: KAGVTQTPRYLIKTRGQQVTLSCSPISGHRSVSWYQQTPGQGLQFLFEYFSETQRNKGNFPGRFSGRQFSNSRSEMNVSTLELGDSALYLCASSLTGQANEAFFGQGTRLTVV.

V usage is TRBV7-2 and J usage is TRBJ2-5; tentatively, D is TRBD1 (5 bases). Germline V CDR1 and CDR2: SGHTA, FQGNSA. V shed 5 bases and J shed 2 bases, with 15 bases lying between them. CDR3 length: 15 amino acids. As DNA, the CDR3 is TGTGCCAGCAGCCTCGCCTCGACAGCACAAGAGACCCAGTACTTC. It codes for CASSLASTAQETQYF.

The sample holds one count of this clone. The chain joins TRBV11-2 to TRBJ1-2, with 8 nucleotides matching TRBD1. The CDR3 runs 17 residues. Trimming at V came to 1 base and at J to 4 bases, leaving 11 bases not matched to a gene. Germline values: CDR1 SGHAT, CDR2 FQNNGV. For the CDR3, the DNA is TGTGCCAGCAGCTTAGGTGGAATCGGACAGGGCGGCTATGGCTACACCTTC. It encodes CASSLGGIGQGGYGYTF.

This rearrangement joins TRBV4-3 to TRBJ2-7, with 8 bases identical to TRBD2. Losses at the gene ends were 4 bases for V and 5 bases for J; bases not matched to a gene: 10. The CDR3 length is 15 residues. Germline V CDR1 and CDR2: LGHNA, YSLEER. CDR3 sequence: CASSRALRTSNEQYF. In nucleotides, the CDR3 is TGCGCCAGCAGCCGAGCCCTCAGGACTAGCAACGAGCAGTACTTC.

The chain is built from TRBV4-3 and TRBJ2-3, with 8 nucleotides matching TRBD1. V shed 0 bases and J 3 bases; nucleotides not matched to a gene: 5. The CDR3 is 16 residues long. Germline lookup yields CDR1 LGHNA and CDR2 YSLEER. The chain's CDR3 is CASSQDRDRWTDTQYF. DNA of the CDR3: TGCGCCAGCAGCCAAGACCGGGACAGGTGGACAGATACGCAGTATTTT.

V and J are TRBV6-5 and TRBJ2-7; TRBD1 agrees at 11 bases. CDR1 MNHEY and CDR2 SVGAGI come from the germline V gene. The CDR3 sequence is 14 residues long. The V and J ends lost 7 bases and 2 bases, in that order; junction bases with no gene match: 4. The chain's CDR3 is CASMGTGGPYEQYF. As DNA, the CDR3 is TGTGCCAGCATGGGGACAGGGGGACCCTACGAGCAGTACTTC.

The rearrangement joins TRBV30 to TRBJ2-6; possibly TRBD1 for D (5 bases). The CDR3 has 14 residues. The V and J ends lost 2 bases and 1 base respectively, with 6 bases between them. The germline V gene encodes CDR1 GTSNPN and CDR2 SVGIG (reference sequence). CDR3 sequence reads: CAWSSGSGANVLTF. CDR3 in DNA: TGTGCCTGGAGTTCAGGGTCTGGGGCCAACGTCCTGACTTTC.

By sample share, this clone is medium-sized (0.01 to 0.1%). The V call is TRBV4-2, the J call TRBJ2-7, with D maybe TRBD1 (8 bases). Germline lookup yields CDR1 LGHNA and CDR2 YNFKEQ. The CDR3 has 14 residues. V was pared by 4 bases and J by 3 bases, with 13 bases between. CDR3 protein: CASSPNRGGYEQYF. CDR3 coding DNA: TGTGCCAGCAGCCCCAACAGGGGGGGCTACGAGCAGTACTTC.

To note about this clone: The identical CDR3 is also encoded by other nucleotide sequences in the sample. V and J are TRBV10-3 and TRBJ2-2; D is undetermined. The CDR3 has 16 residues. In germline, CDR1 is ENHRY, CDR2 SYGVKD. V lost 0 bases to trimming and J lost 1 base, with 9 bases between them. CDR3 sequence (DNA): TGTGCCATCAGTGAGTCTATTCGACAGAACACCGGGGAGCTGTTTTTT. Amino acids: CAISESIRQNTGELFF.

The genes are TRBV27 and TRBJ2-5; 7 nucleotides agree with TRBD1. Germline loops: CDR1 MNHEY, CDR2 SMNVEV (reference sequence). V lost 4 bases and J lost 4; bases outside the gene matches: 6. The CDR3 totals 14 residues. The CDR3 protein is CASSSYDRAETQYF. The CDR3 coding sequence is TGTGCCAGCAGTTCCTATGACAGGGCAGAGACCCAGTACTTC.

This clone was detected only a few times. The CDR3 region is CASSLDRNNEQFF. The CDR3 nucleotides are TGTGCCAGCAGCTTGGACAGGAACAATGAGCAGTTCTTC. The chain has TRBV11-2 and TRBJ2-1, with 7 bases aligning to TRBD1. The CDR3 sequence is 13 residues long. The V gene end was trimmed by 3 bases and the J gene end by 5 bases; junction bases not matched to a gene: 1. The germline V gene encodes CDR1 SGHAT and CDR2 FQNNGV. The full variable domain, in which reference TRBV11-2 and TRBJ2-1 provide the parts outside the CDR3, is EAGVAQSPRYKIIEKRQSVAFWCNPISGHATLYWYQQILGQGPKLLIQFQNNGVVDDSQLPKDRFSAERLKGVDSTLKIQPAKLEDSAVYLCASSLDRNNEQFFGPGTRLTVL.

V is TRBV28 and J is TRBJ1-5, with 8 bases matching TRBD1. CDR3 length: 16 residues. V was clipped by 6 bases and J by 3 bases; unmatched bases: 10. Germline V gene sequence: CDR1 MDHEN, CDR2 SYDVKM. Written as DNA, the CDR3 is TGTGCCAGCAGGCCCGGTGACAGGGGCTACAATCAGCCCCAGCATTTT. This gives the protein CASRPGDRGYNQPQHF.

The genes are TRBV4-2 and TRBJ1-4, with D perhaps matching TRBD1 (5 bases). Germline V gene lookup returns CDR1 LGHNA and CDR2 YNFKEQ. V lost 4 bases to trimming and J lost 3 bases, with 6 bases between them. The CDR3 totals 13 residues. The CDR3 region has the DNA TGTGCCAGCAGCCCAGGGCCTAATGAAAAACTGTTTTTT. Translating it yields CASSPGPNEKLFF.

This clone came up a few times. The chain links TRBV7-9 to TRBJ2-1, with a weak D call TRBD2 (5 bases). The CDR3 runs to 16 residues. The V and J ends lost 5 bases and 4 bases respectively, with 18 bases between them. The V gene's germline CDR1 is SEHNR and CDR2 FQNEAQ (reference sequence). The CDR3 sequence: CASSPLAQRMYNEQFF. As DNA, the CDR3 is TGTGCCAGCAGCCCCCTCGCTCAGCGGATGTACAATGAGCAGTTCTTC. Full variable domain (outside the CDR3, taken from reference TRBV7-9 and TRBJ2-1): DTGVSQNPRHKITKRGQNVTFRCDPISEHNRLYWYRQTLGQGPEFLTYFQNEAQLEKSRLLSDRFSAERPKGSFSTLEIQRTEQGDSAMYLCASSPLAQRMYNEQFFGPGTRLTVL.

The chain combines TRBV6-1 with TRBJ2-2; 10 bases fit TRBD1. The CDR3 totals 15 residues. Germline V lookup: CDR1 MNHNS, CDR2 SASEGT. V shed 1 base, J shed 6 bases, and the junction held 2 bases outside the gene matches. The CDR3 DNA follows: TGTGCCAGCAGTGAAGGGACAGGGGGAGCCGGGGAGCTGTTTTTT. Encoded protein: CASSEGTGGAGELFF.

The V and J genes are TRBV28 and TRBJ2-7; TRBD1 might be the D (5 bases). CDR1 and CDR2 from the germline V gene are MDHEN and SYDVKM. The V gene lost 2 bases and the J gene lost 0 bases, with 11 bases spanning the gap. The CDR3 runs 15 residues. The CDR3 DNA reads TGTGCCAGCAGTTTAGGTGGGGCCAGCTCCTACGAGCAGTACTTC. Its protein is CASSLGGASSYEQYF. The whole variable domain, filled in from reference TRBV28 and TRBJ2-7, reads DVKVTQSSRYLVKRTGEKVFLECVQDMDHENMFWYRQDPGLGLRLIYFSYDVKMKEKGDIPEGYSVSREKKERFSLILESASTNQTSMYLCASSLGGASSYEQYFGPGTRLTVT.

V gene TRBV6-4 combines with J gene TRBJ2-7; a weak D match, TRBD2 (5 bases). The V end lost 7 bases, the J end lost 3 bases, and 19 bases lay between the germline ends. In germline, CDR1 is MRHNA, CDR2 SNTAGT. The CDR3 extends over 15 amino acids. The CDR3 nucleotides are TGTGCCAGCACCCCCGGACTCCTTATCCACTACGAGCAGTACTTC. Protein product: CASTPGLLIHYEQYF.

The chain combines TRBV3-1 (or the pseudogene TRBV3-2) with TRBJ2-7; TRBD2 might be the D (7 bases). The ends were cut back, 4 bases at V and 2 bases at J, with 12 bases in the middle. The CDR3 has 14 residues. From germline, CDR1 is LGHDT and CDR2 YNNKEL (reference sequence). CDR3 coding DNA: TGTGCCAGCAGCCGCGAGGGGGGGGCCTACGAGCAGTACTTC. Translation: CASSREGGAYEQYF.

J is TRBJ2-7 and V is TRBV19; TRBD1 might be the D (5 bases). Trimming shortened V by 4 bases and J by 6 bases, and 13 bases separated the two germline ends. In germline, CDR1 is LNHDA, CDR2 SQIVND (reference sequence). The CDR3 contains 13 residues. The DNA for the CDR3 is TGTGCCAGTAGTAACTCAGGGAAAGGCGAGCAGTACTTC. This sequence encodes CASSNSGKGEQYF. The whole variable domain, remainder taken from reference TRBV19 and TRBJ2-7, is DGGITQSPKYLFRKEGQNVTLSCEQNLNHDAMYWYRQDPGQGLRLIYYSQIVNDFQKGDIAEGYSVSREKKESFPLTVTSAQKNPTAFYLCASSNSGKGEQYFGPGTRLTVT.

This sequence joins TRBV19 and TRBJ2-7, with 9 nucleotides matching TRBD2. The V and J ends lost 3 bases and 0 bases, in that order; junction bases with no gene match: 3. Germline loops: CDR1 LNHDA, CDR2 SQIVND (reference sequence). This CDR3 spans 15 amino acids. CDR3 coding DNA: TGTGCCAGTAGTATTCATAGCGGGAGCTCCTACGAGCAGTACTTC. Its protein product is CASSIHSGSSYEQYF.